This T cell receptor (beta chain) comes out of a study of T cell responses to AZD1222 COVID-19 vaccine. The table came from immunoSEQ multiplex PCR; TCRdb's copy has only in-frame clones and leaves some out. The data hold 200,000 to 250,000 clones, with less than 95% observed a single time. Study-wide points: CD4 TCRs linked to vaccination spanned spike, dominating at 160-218 and 743-854.

Points on this clone: The target antigen is unknown.

CDR1 and CDR2 from the germline V gene are SGHTA and FQGNSA. Trimming took 4 bases from V and 0 from J, leaving 12 bases between them. This CDR3 has 15 residues. The clonotype comes from an adult who received the MenACWY meningococcal vaccine as a control. This rearrangement joins TRBV7-2 to TRBJ1-1; the D gene is possibly TRBD1 (6 bases). Source: peripheral blood, taken 28 days after the second dose of the MenACWY control vaccine. The CDR3 sequence is CASSWAGGMNTEAFF. The CDR3 nucleotides are TGTGCCAGCAGCTGGGCCGGGGGCATGAACACTGAAGCTTTCTTT.